This is a list of T cell receptor beta chains from one sample in a study of blood T cell repertoires in COVID-19. Assay: immunoSEQ multiplex PCR; the TCRdb copy retains only in-frame clones and omits some. The sample carries 120,000 or so clones, roughly 84% recorded once. Sequencing was done on a sample of peripheral blood. These receptor sequences come from a man in his 60s with acute or convalescent COVID-19. CDR3s include the opening cysteine and the closing phenylalanine or tryptophan. D genes are given only for firm matches. Size is omitted from some rows. Given values are once, few, many or a class for expanded clones.

clone_size	cdr3_length	d_call	v_call	j_call	cdr3_aa	cdr3_nt
-	13	-	TRBV28	TRBJ1-1	CASSLYSQGEAFF	TGTGCCAGCAGTTTATACTCGCAGGGTGAAGCTTTCTTT
once	15	TRBD2	TRBV5-1	TRBJ2-1	CASSSGLAPDNEQFF	TGCGCCAGCAGCTCGGGACTAGCACCCGACAATGAGCAGTTCTTC
few	13	-	TRBV18	TRBJ1-1	CASSGTMNTEAFF	TGTGCCAGCTCAGGGACAATGAACACTGAAGCTTTCTTT
-	17	-	TRBV7-2	TRBJ2-3	CASTSKADWTSTDTQYF	TGTGCCAGCACCTCTAAAGCGGACTGGACTAGCACAGATACGCAGTATTTT
-	14	TRBD1	TRBV4-2	TRBJ1-6	CASSPGQVNSPLHF	TGTGCCAGCAGCCCGGGACAGGTTAATTCACCCCTCCACTTT
once	18	TRBD2	TRBV5-1	TRBJ2-7	CASSIATSGFTSSYEQYF	TGCGCCAGCAGCATAGCGACTAGCGGGTTCACTTCCTCCTACGAGCAGTACTTC
-	12	-	TRBV29-1	TRBJ1-2	CSVDGQGNGYTF	TGCAGCGTTGATGGGCAGGGTAATGGCTACACCTTC
-	15	TRBD2	TRBV5-6	TRBJ2-7	CASSLVGGSTYEQYF	TGTGCCAGCAGCTTGGTGGGCGGGAGTACCTACGAGCAGTACTTC
-	15	TRBD2	TRBV10-3	TRBJ2-7	CAISETSGSSYEQYF	TGTGCCATCAGTGAGACTAGCGGGAGCTCCTACGAGCAGTACTTC
-	15	-	TRBV27	TRBJ1-1	CASSLRGSLNTEAFF	TGTGCCAGCAGTTTAAGGGGCAGCTTGAACACTGAAGCTTTCTTT
-	16	-	TRBV6-2/TRBV6-3	TRBJ2-3	CASSYGGPFATDTQYF	TGTGCCAGCAGTTACGGGGGCCCCTTCGCAACAGATACGCAGTATTTT
once	17	-	TRBV5-4	TRBJ1-2	CASSLKGAGVKLGGYTF	TGTGCCAGCAGTCTTAAAGGGGCAGGGGTAAAACTCGGTGGCTACACCTTC
-	16	TRBD1	TRBV3-1/TRBV3-2	TRBJ2-7	CASSQDNGRGKGEQYF	TGTGCCAGCAGCCAAGATAACGGCAGGGGGAAGGGGGAGCAGTACTTC
-	12	-	TRBV7-9	TRBJ2-3	CASAGRTDTQYF	TGTGCCAGTGCAGGGCGAACAGATACGCAGTATTTT
-	17	-	TRBV14	TRBJ1-6	CASSQALHAAYNSPLHF	TGTGCCAGCAGCCAAGCCCTACATGCGGCCTATAATTCACCCCTCCACTTT
once	16	-	TRBV28	TRBJ2-2	CASSLWGSGNTGELFF	TGTGCCAGCAGTTTATGGGGTAGCGGGAACACCGGGGAGCTGTTTTTT
-	14	-	TRBV11-2	TRBJ2-1	CASSLYGGYNEQFF	TGTGCCAGCAGCTTATACGGCGGATACAATGAGCAGTTCTTC
-	13	-	TRBV19	TRBJ1-5	CASSYSDNQPQHF	TGTGCCAGTAGTTACAGTGACAATCAGCCCCAGCATTTT
once	15	-	TRBV4-1	TRBJ2-1	CASSQGDTSYNEQFF	TGCGCCAGCAGCCAAGGGGACACCTCTTACAATGAGCAGTTCTTC
-	15	-	TRBV6-5	TRBJ2-1	CASSRGAIIVNEQFF	TGTGCCAGCAGTCGGGGGGCAATCATTGTCAATGAGCAGTTCTTC
-	12	TRBD1	TRBV10-2	TRBJ2-5	CASGDSQETQYF	TGCGCCAGCGGGGACAGTCAAGAGACCCAGTACTTC
-	15	TRBD1	TRBV7-2	TRBJ2-7	CASRPQQGVQGEQYF	TGTGCCAGCAGGCCTCAACAGGGGGTTCAGGGGGAGCAGTACTTC
-	14	-	TRBV18	TRBJ2-7	CASSSGGAEISENF	TGTGCCAGCTCTTCTGGAGGGGCCGAGATATCCGAGAACTTC
-	11	-	TRBV20-1	TRBJ1-1	CSGTLNTEAFF	TGCAGTGGGACACTGAACACTGAAGCTTTCTTT
-	16	-	TRBV6-2/TRBV6-3	TRBJ2-6	CASSYLGTGGANVLTF	TGTGCCAGCAGTTACTTGGGAACAGGTGGGGCCAACGTCCTGACTTTC
-	16	TRBD2	TRBV28	TRBJ2-7	CASRPPGAGLTYEQYF	TGTGCCAGCAGGCCCCCGGGAGCGGGACTTACCTACGAGCAGTACTTC
-	14	-	TRBV5-6	TRBJ1-5	CASSQGEYHQPQHF	TGTGCCAGCAGCCAGGGCGAGTATCATCAGCCCCAGCATTTT
-	14	-	TRBV7-8	TRBJ1-1	CASSVGDWNTEAFF	TGTGCCAGCAGCGTTGGAGACTGGAACACTGAAGCTTTCTTT
-	17	TRBD2	TRBV6-1	TRBJ2-5	CASSELREGSQRETQYF	TGTGCCAGCAGTGAGTTGAGGGAGGGGAGCCAAAGAGAGACCCAGTACTTC
-	13	TRBD1	TRBV24-1	TRBJ2-2	CATTGTATGELFF	TGTGCCACAACCGGGACAGCCACCGGGGAGCTGTTTTTT
few	14	-	TRBV19	TRBJ2-2	CASSMQGNTGELFF	TGTGCCAGTAGTATGCAGGGGAACACCGGGGAGCTGTTTTTT
-	16	TRBD2	TRBV4-2	TRBJ2-7	CASSQDPWGGESEQYF	TGTGCCAGCAGCCAAGACCCTTGGGGAGGGGAATCCGAGCAGTACTTC
-	11	-	TRBV11-2	TRBJ2-2	CASSPGGGLFF	TGTGCCAGCAGCCCAGGGGGAGGGCTGTTTTTT
-	15	-	TRBV5-6	TRBJ1-3	CASSFATQSGNTIYF	TGTGCCAGCAGCTTTGCGACACAGAGTGGAAACACCATATATTTT
-	12	-	TRBV6-2/TRBV6-3	TRBJ2-1	CASSLVGIEQFF	TGTGCCAGCAGTTTAGTCGGGATAGAGCAGTTCTTC
-	14	-	TRBV10-3	TRBJ2-2	CAIRALGEAGELFF	TGTGCCATCAGGGCGCTAGGGGAAGCCGGGGAGCTGTTTTTT
-	13	-	TRBV5-6	TRBJ2-7	CASSLEGGYEQYF	TGTGCCAGCAGCTTGGAAGGGGGATACGAGCAGTACTTC
-	16	-	TRBV10-3	TRBJ2-3	CAISNTGIGSTDTQYF	TGTGCCATCAGTAATACCGGGATAGGCAGCACAGATACGCAGTATTTT
-	14	TRBD2	TRBV7-2	TRBJ2-7	CASTETSGSYEQYF	TGTGCCAGCACTGAGACTAGCGGGAGCTACGAGCAGTACTTC
-	14	-	TRBV7-9	TRBJ2-7	CASSSATSSYEQYF	TGTGCCAGCAGCTCCGCCACAAGCTCCTACGAGCAGTACTTC
-	16	TRBD2	TRBV18	TRBJ2-1	CASSRTSGSSYNEQFF	TGTGCCAGCTCGCGGACTAGCGGGAGCTCCTACAATGAGCAGTTCTTC
once	12	-	TRBV29-1	TRBJ2-7	CSVGEGGDEQYF	TGCAGCGTTGGGGAGGGGGGAGACGAGCAGTACTTC
-	15	TRBD1	TRBV24-1	TRBJ1-2	CATSDATGAGGGYTF	TGTGCCACCAGTGACGCCACAGGGGCAGGGGGTGGCTACACCTTC
-	15	TRBD2	TRBV2	TRBJ2-3	CASSEGGGSTDTQYF	TGTGCCAGCAGTGAAGGGGGGGGGAGCACAGATACGCAGTATTTT